The next 29 T cell receptor beta chains were all read from a single sample in a study of glioma-infiltrating T cells after dendritic cell vaccination. Method: immunoSEQ multiplex PCR; TCRdb's copy keeps in-frame clones and lacks some. The sample lists around 100,000 clones; roughly 76% were seen once. Sequenced material: blood, taken before dendritic cell vaccination. These receptors were collected from a human donor with glioblastoma.

The gene calls are TRBV6-5 and TRBJ2-3, with 7 bases fitting TRBD2. CDR1 MNHEY and CDR2 SVGAGI come from the germline V gene. Trimming at V came to 5 bases and at J to 3 bases, leaving 8 bases not matched to a gene. The CDR3 is made up of 15 amino acids. DNA for the CDR3: TGTGCCAGCAGTACCACGGGGGGAATGACAGATACGCAGTATTTT. It translates to CASSTTGGMTDTQYF.

This clone was detected once. Written as DNA, the CDR3 is TGTGCCAGCTCACCACAAACGGCGGTATCTGGAAACACCATATATTTT. Its protein product is CASSPQTAVSGNTIYF. The V gene is TRBV18, the J gene TRBJ1-3; D is unclear. From germline, CDR1 is KGHSH and CDR2 LQKENI. The CDR3 contains 16 residues. V lost 1 base to trimming and J lost 1 base, with 11 bases between them.

The chain recombines TRBV10-2 with TRBJ1-2; tentative D call: TRBD1 (5 bases). The CDR3 covers 14 residues. Germline loops: CDR1 WSHSY, CDR2 SAAADI. V was trimmed by 1 base and J by 0 bases, leaving 6 bases between them. CDR3 nucleotide sequence: TGCGCCAGCAGTGAGTTGGACACTAACTATGGCTACACCTTC. This gives the protein CASSELDTNYGYTF.

This clone was seen only a few times. CDR3 nucleotide sequence: TGTGCCAGCAGACAGGTGGCGCAGGGCACTGAAGCTTTCTTT. Amino acids: CASRQVAQGTEAFF. This chain links TRBV7-9 with TRBJ1-1, with TRBD1 as a possible D gene (5 bases). This CDR3 comprises 14 residues. Germline lookup yields CDR1 SEHNR and CDR2 FQNEAQ (reference sequence). V dropped 6 bases and J dropped 4 bases, with 15 bases sitting between them.

The chain links TRBV7-2 to TRBJ1-4, with D possibly TRBD1 on 6 matching bases. The CDR3 runs to 16 residues. V was cut by 0 bases and J by 3 bases, with 11 bases left in between. The germline CDR1 and CDR2 sequences are SGHTA and FQGNSA. The CDR3 coding sequence is TGTGCCAGCAGCTTAGCCTCAGGGGATGCTAATGAAAAACTGTTTTTT. It specifies CASSLASGDANEKLFF.

This clone showed up just once. The chain has TRBV19 and TRBJ2-7; 9 positions match TRBD1. CDR1 and CDR2 (germline): LNHDA, SQIVND (reference sequence). The CDR3 spans 15 residues. Trimming removed 4 bases from V and 1 base from J; junction bases left unmatched: 5. This CDR3 reads CASSTLGQGSYEQYF. In DNA, the CDR3 is TGTGCCAGTAGTACCTTGGGACAGGGATCCTACGAGCAGTACTTC.

This chain joins TRBV28 and TRBJ2-3, with a possible D match to TRBD2 (5 bases). V was cut by 5 bases and J by 6 bases, with 12 bases left in between. The V gene's germline CDR1 is MDHEN and CDR2 SYDVKM. The CDR3 has 13 amino acids. The CDR3 loop reads CASSTLAGDTQYF. The DNA for the CDR3 is TGTGCCAGCAGTACCCTAGCCGGGGATACGCAGTATTTT.

The chain combines TRBV7-2 with TRBJ2-1, with 13 bases matching TRBD2. This CDR3 is 16 amino acids long. Per germline, CDR1 SGHTA and CDR2 FQGNSA. The trim removed 5 bases at V and 6 bases at J, leaving 7 bases unmatched. In DNA form, the CDR3 reads TGTGCCAGCAGCCGAACTAGCGGGGGGGTTCGCAATGAGCAGTTCTTC. Translating gives CASSRTSGGVRNEQFF.

The chain is built from TRBV10-3 and TRBJ2-5; 8 bases are a match to TRBD2. Germline CDR1 reads ENHRY; CDR2 reads SYGVKD. V shed 4 bases and J 3 bases; nucleotides not matched to a gene: 7. There are 15 residues in the CDR3. CDR3 region: CAISGSGGSEETQYF. DNA for the CDR3: TGTGCCATCAGTGGATCGGGGGGGTCGGAAGAGACCCAGTACTTC.

The chain employs TRBV2 and TRBJ2-7; the D gene is possibly TRBD1 (6 bases). The V end lost 2 bases, the J end lost 3 bases, and 14 bases lay between the germline ends. This CDR3 is built from 15 residues. Germline-derived CDR1 and CDR2 are SNHLY and FYNNEI. CDR3 sequence: CASSERGFIGYEQYF. The CDR3 coding sequence is TGTGCCAGCAGTGAAAGGGGGTTCATCGGCTACGAGCAGTACTTC.

This chain uses TRBV11-2 with TRBJ2-3; 12 bases agree with TRBD2. After removal of 5 bases from V and 3 bases from J, the junction contained 9 bases not matched to a gene. The CDR3 extends over 17 amino acids. In germline, CDR1 is SGHAT, CDR2 FQNNGV. The chain's CDR3 is CASSPPTSGGRTDTQYF. The CDR3 nucleotides are TGTGCCAGCAGCCCACCGACTAGCGGGGGAAGGACAGATACGCAGTATTTT.

This chain's CDR3 is CASSLSAGNQETQYF. In DNA form, the CDR3 reads TGTGCCAGCAGTTTATCAGCGGGGAACCAAGAGACCCAGTACTTC. The chain is built from TRBV27 and TRBJ2-5; the match to TRBD2 covers 7 bases. Per the germline V gene, CDR1 is MNHEY and CDR2 is SMNVEV (reference sequence). V dropped 0 bases and J dropped 0; count of bases not matched to a gene: 1. The CDR3 runs 15 residues.

In this sample, this clone turned up once. The chain has TRBV9 and TRBJ2-2; 9 bases are shared with TRBD2. The CDR3 extends over 16 amino acids. V shed 0 bases and J 4 bases; nucleotides not matched to a gene: 4. CDR1 SGDLS and CDR2 YYNGEE come from the germline V gene. The CDR3 DNA is TGTGCCAGCAGCGTAGTAGCGGGGGCTGGCACCGGGGAGCTGTTTTTT. Amino acids: CASSVVAGAGTGELFF.

The chain employs TRBV30 and TRBJ1-4; 12 nucleotides match TRBD1. Per germline, CDR1 GTSNPN and CDR2 SVGIG (reference sequence). This CDR3 is 14 amino acids long. The ends lost 3 bases at V and 8 bases at J; junction bases unmatched: 4. This CDR3 reads CAWSIGTGGEKLFF. The CDR3 bases are TGTGCCTGGAGCATCGGGACAGGGGGCGAAAAACTGTTTTTT.

This clone was observed once. The V call is TRBV27, the J call TRBJ1-5, with unresolved D. Germline V gives CDR1 MNHEY, CDR2 SMNVEV (reference sequence). This CDR3 comprises 17 residues. V was shortened by 2 bases and J by 2 bases, with 16 bases between the two germline ends. CDR3 amino acids: CASSLRFRQEGNQPQHF. The CDR3, as DNA: TGTGCCAGCAGTTTAAGGTTTAGGCAGGAGGGCAATCAGCCCCAGCATTTT.

This chain uses TRBV5-1 with TRBJ1-1; D may be TRBD1 (6 bases). Trimming shortened V by 7 bases and J by 4 bases, and 17 bases separated the two germline ends. This CDR3 has 14 amino acids. Germline V gene sequence: CDR1 SGHRS, CDR2 YFSETQ. For the CDR3, the DNA is TGCGCCAGCGGGAACGGAGGGGGGGGCACTGAAGCTTTCTTT. Translating it yields CASGNGGGGTEAFF.

The gene calls are TRBV19 and TRBJ1-6; D unresolved. Germline V lookup: CDR1 LNHDA, CDR2 SQIVND (reference sequence). V lost 7 bases and J lost 2, with 12 bases in between. The CDR3 totals 15 residues. In DNA form, the CDR3 reads TGTGCCAGTAACCCTCAGATGACCTATAATTCACCCCTCCACTTT. This codes for CASNPQMTYNSPLHF.

The chain has TRBV4-3 and TRBJ1-5; D is uncertain. Deletions cut 3 bases from V and 5 bases from J, with 11 bases between. This CDR3 comprises 14 residues. Germline V lookup: CDR1 LGHNA, CDR2 YSLEER. CDR3 loop: CASSQRTGYQPQHF. The DNA for the CDR3 is TGCGCCAGCAGCCAGCGGACGGGGTATCAGCCCCAGCATTTT.

This sequence joins TRBV27 and TRBJ1-2; the match to TRBD1 covers 7 bases. V lost 0 bases, J lost 8 bases, and 3 bases stayed unmatched. The CDR3 length is 13 residues. The germline V gene encodes CDR1 MNHEY and CDR2 SMNVEV (reference sequence). Here the CDR3 DNA reads TGTGCCAGCAGTTTATCGACAGGGAACGGCTACACCTTC. It codes for CASSLSTGNGYTF.

This clone was seen just once. The genes are TRBV29-1 and TRBJ1-4; D uncertain. There are 14 residues in the CDR3. Trimming shortened V by 4 bases and J by 8 bases, and 17 bases separated the two germline ends. CDR1 and CDR2 from the germline V gene are SQVTM and ANQGSEA. The CDR3 DNA reads as TGCAGCGTTGTTGATGGACGGAGGACCGAAAAACTGTTTTTT. Translated: CSVVDGRRTEKLFF.

V gene TRBV7-2 combines with J gene TRBJ1-2; 8 positions match TRBD1. Germline V gene lookup returns CDR1 SGHTA and CDR2 FQGNSA. This CDR3 comprises 14 residues. The V segment lost 5 bases and the J segment 7 bases; nucleotides outside the gene matches: 9. CDR3 amino acids: CASSPGQGAGGYTF. The CDR3 DNA sequence: TGTGCCAGCAGCCCCGGACAGGGAGCAGGTGGCTACACCTTC. Full variable domain (rest looked up from reference TRBV7-2 and TRBJ1-2): GAGVSQSPSNKVTEKGKDVELRCDPISGHTALYWYRQSLGQGLEFLIYFQGNSAPDKSGLPSDRFSAERTGGSVSTLTIQRTQQEDSAVYLCASSPGQGAGGYTFGSGTRLTVV.

CDR3 DNA: TGCGCCAGCAGCTTGGGAGGTATCAATGAGCAGTTCTTC. This translates into CASSLGGINEQFF. This chain connects TRBV5-1 to TRBJ2-1; no definite D call. The CDR3 has 13 amino acids. Germline V gene data show CDR1 as SGHRS and CDR2 as YFSETQ. The V and J ends lost 0 bases and 6 bases respectively, with 7 bases between them.

This rearrangement joins TRBV6-1 to TRBJ2-2; maybe TRBD1 (5 bases). V lost 10 bases and J 4 bases, leaving 16 bases between the germline ends. The length of the CDR3 is 14 residues. Germline V CDR1 and CDR2: MNHNS, SASEGT. CDR3 amino acids: CATTIGVGTGELFF. DNA of the CDR3: TGTGCCACCACAATAGGGGTTGGCACCGGGGAGCTGTTTTTT.

This clone was detected once. The rearrangement links TRBV5-6 to TRBJ2-3; 10 nucleotides agree with TRBD2. Germline trimming cut 5 bases from V and 0 bases from J; bases unmatched to any gene: 9. CDR1 is SGHDT and CDR2 is YYEEEE in the germline V gene. This CDR3 has 17 amino acids. The CDR3 DNA is TGTGCCAGCAGTTATATTAGCGGGGGGAAGAGCACAGATACGCAGTATTTT. It translates to CASSYISGGKSTDTQYF.

The CDR3: CASSSLKSQRIPGELFF. Here the CDR3 DNA reads TGTGCCAGCAGCTCCCTAAAGTCCCAGCGCATTCCCGGGGAGCTGTTTTTT. J is TRBJ2-2 and V is TRBV11-2, with D unclear. The germline V gene has CDR1 SGHAT and CDR2 FQNNGV. The V and J ends lost 4 bases and 6 bases respectively, with 21 bases between them. The CDR3 runs 17 residues.

V is TRBV11-3 and J is TRBJ2-3; D is uncertain. V was cut by 5 bases and J by 8 bases, with 11 bases left in between. Germline lookup yields CDR1 SGHNT and CDR2 YENEEA. The CDR3 spans 12 residues. The CDR3 DNA reads as TGTGCCAGCAGCCCGAAGACTGTTACGCAGTATTTT. It is translated as CASSPKTVTQYF.

This rearrangement joins TRBV19 to TRBJ1-5, with D perhaps TRBD1 (5 bases). The CDR3 spans 18 residues. The V end was cut by 5 bases, the J end by 1 base, with 21 bases between. Germline CDR1 and CDR2: LNHDA and SQIVND (reference sequence). CDR3 in amino acids: CASSPGPFNRGSNQPQHF. Written as DNA, the CDR3 is TGTGCCAGTAGTCCGGGACCTTTCAATCGGGGGAGCAATCAGCCCCAGCATTTT.

V usage is TRBV1 and J usage is TRBJ2-3; the D call in the table, TRBD2, was not verified against the DNA. TRBV1 is a pseudogene segment. There are 19 residues in the CDR3. The chain's CDR3 is CTSSQDFEKKRLSTDTQYF. The DNA of the CDR3 is TGCACCAGCAGCCAAGATTTTGAAAAGAAGCGGTTAAGCACAGATACGCAGTATTTT.

The chain has TRBV12-5 and TRBJ2-3; D unresolved. Trimming cost V 6 bases and J 1 base, with 11 bases left between them. CDR3 length: 14 residues. Germline loops: CDR1 LGHNT, CDR2 FRNRAP. The CDR3 sequence: CASGLGEGTDTQYF. CDR3 sequence (DNA): TGTGCTAGTGGCCTAGGAGAGGGCACAGATACGCAGTATTTT.